Given below is one T cell receptor beta chain in context. The data were taken from a study of control samples from healthy donors and cancer patients. Libraries were prepared by immunoSEQ multiplex PCR; TCRdb keeps only in-frame clonotypes and omits some of them. The sample includes some 64,000 clones, 80% to 90% of them seen just once. Germline-derived CDR1 and CDR2 are SGHNT and YYREEE (reference sequence). The length of the CDR3 is 14 residues. With V trimmed by 3 bases and J by 1 base, 1 base remained unmatched. What was sequenced was PBMCs. This TCR was sampled from a woman aged 45-65 years with head and neck cancer. V is TRBV5-4 and J is TRBJ2-3, with TRBD2 matching over 8 bases. CDR3 DNA: TGTGCCAGCAGCTCGGGGGGGGGCACAGATACGCAGTATTTT. It yields the protein CASSSGGGTDTQYF.